Listed here are 24 T cell receptor beta chains from one sample, sequenced in a study of blood T cells in healthy people across ages. For the second PCR, which ran for about 7 to 12 cycles, a sample-barcoded 5' primer and a J-beta primer mix were used. TCRdb reanalysed the 5' RACE reads using MiXCR and keeps one entry per CDR3 protein. The sample contains some 560,000 distinct CDR3 sequences, roughly a quarter of which appear only once. The sample was also linked to a second study, of T cells of mothers and their children.

Sequencing used blood. The receptors were sampled from a boy between 2 and 10 years old in good health.

The CDR3 DNA sequence: TGTGCCAGCAGTTTACTCCCCTCGGAGGCCTCCTACGAGCAGTACTTC. Amino acids: CASSLLPSEASYEQYF. The chain couples TRBV12-3 or TRBV12-4 to TRBJ2-7; weak D call: TRBD2 (5 bases). V was trimmed by 2 bases and J by 0 bases, leaving 14 bases between them. The CDR3 extends over 16 amino acids.

The chain combines TRBV7-8 with TRBJ2-3, with 14 positions matching TRBD2. The V gene end was trimmed by 5 bases and the J gene end by 6 bases; junction bases not matched to a gene: 13. The germline CDR1 and CDR2 sequences are SGHVS and FQNEAQ. The CDR3 sequence is 18 residues long. CDR3 DNA: TGTGCCAGCAGCCCATATACGACTAGCGGGGGGGCTGAGGATACGCAGTATTTT. Protein: CASSPYTTSGGAEDTQYF. Complete variable domain (other parts from reference TRBV7-8 and TRBJ2-3): GAGVSQSPRYKVAKRGQDVALRCDPISGHVSLFWYQQALGQGPEFLTYFQNEAQLDKSGLPSDRFFAERPEGSVSTLKIQRTQQEDSAVYLCASSPYTTSGGAEDTQYFGPGTRLTVL.

The chain joins TRBV5-1 to TRBJ2-7; D is possibly TRBD1 or TRBD2 (6 bases each). The CDR3 contains 16 residues. V was trimmed by 0 bases and J by 3 bases, leaving 16 bases between them. Germline assignment: CDR1 SGHRS and CDR2 YFSETQ. The CDR3 DNA sequence: TGCGCCAGCAGCTTGGCCGGGGGTGGGGGACACTACGAGCAGTACTTC. It is translated as CASSLAGGGGHYEQYF.

In its sample, this clonotype was seen many times. The V gene is TRBV10-3, the J gene TRBJ2-7; no definite D call. V lost 6 bases and J 3 bases, leaving 6 bases between the germline ends. The germline gives CDR1 ENHRY, CDR2 SYGVKD. The CDR3 totals 11 residues. CDR3 in DNA: TGTGCCATCAGAAGGGACTACGAGCAGTACTTC. Translated, it gives CAIRRDYEQYF.

As regards this clonotype: The CDR3 does not end in the conserved phenylalanine or tryptophan, so this is likely a read error. The limits of the CDR3 on the DNA are not certain, so only TCRdb's listed CDR3 is given. V is TRBV7-9 and J is TRBJ1-2; TRBD1 was called by the table and not checked on the DNA. Looked up from germline, CDR1 is SEHNR and CDR2 is FQNEAQ (reference sequence). With termini counted, the CDR3 has 15 amino acids. CDR3 residues: CASSLGAERPNRQGL.

In DNA form, the CDR3 reads TGTGCCAGCACTCCTTCACTAGTAAGGGAGACCCAGTACTTC. It translates to CASTPSLVRETQYF. V is TRBV7-2 and J is TRBJ2-5; D perhaps matches TRBD2 (5 bases). Trimming took 7 bases from V and 5 from J, leaving 17 bases between them. Germline V gene data show CDR1 as SGHTA and CDR2 as FQGNSA. This CDR3 spans 14 amino acids.

This clonotype was found a few times. The V and J genes are TRBV19 and TRBJ2-2; D uncertain. Germline CDR1 and CDR2: LNHDA and SQIVND (reference sequence). Trimming removed 8 bases from V and 0 bases from J, with 16 bases in between. This CDR3 has 16 amino acids. CDR3 nucleotide sequence: TGTGCCAGTGGTGGCCGTTGGGCTTCGAACACCGGGGAGCTGTTTTTT. Translation: CASGGRWASNTGELFF.

The genes are TRBV19 and TRBJ2-1; possibly TRBD2 for D (6 bases). From germline, CDR1 is LNHDA and CDR2 SQIVND (reference sequence). CDR3 size: 19 residues. Between the trimmed V and J ends, which lost 7 bases and 0 bases, there was a span of 25 bases. The CDR3 is CASNRRADFYKPSYNEQFF. For the CDR3, the DNA is TGTGCCAGTAATAGGAGGGCCGATTTCTATAAACCCTCCTACAATGAGCAGTTCTTC.

A remark on this clonotype: This clone may be a read error of a much larger clone one base away. This chain connects TRBV7-6 to TRBJ2-1; no clear D. Germline V gives CDR1 SGHVS, CDR2 FNYEAQ. CDR3 length: 15 amino acids. The CDR3 here is CASSLGPAKYNERFF. In DNA, the CDR3 is TGTGCCAGCAGCTTAGGTCCAGCAAAATACAATGAGCGGTTCTTC.

This clonotype was observed a few times. The chain couples TRBV7-2 to TRBJ2-2; D remains unclear. The CDR3 consists of 15 residues. The germline V gene encodes CDR1 SGHTA and CDR2 FQGNSA. V gave up 1 base and J gave up 0 bases, with 6 bases separating them. CDR3 coding DNA: TGTGCCAGCAGCTTAGGGGTAGCGAACACCGGGGAGCTGTTTTTT. Translated: CASSLGVANTGELFF.

As concerns this clonotype: A read error may account for a junction end that differs from germline. This sequence joins TRBV7-9 and TRBJ2-5; no definite D call. The J call may be faulty, since TRBJ2-7 better matches the DNA end. Looked up from germline, CDR1 is SEHNR and CDR2 is FQNEAQ (reference sequence). The CDR3 is 10 residues long. Written as DNA, the CDR3 is TGTGCCAGCAGCTCCGACGAGCAGTACTTC. Translating gives CASSSDEQYF.

The chain uses TRBV7-2 and TRBJ2-4; D unresolved. The CDR3 runs 15 residues. V was pared by 1 base and J by 1 base, with 8 bases between. Germline lookup yields CDR1 SGHTA and CDR2 FQGNSA. The CDR3 is CASSLEYGAKNIQYF. The CDR3 DNA is TGTGCCAGCAGCTTAGAGTACGGTGCCAAAAACATTCAGTACTTC.

The gene calls are TRBV7-9 and TRBJ1-4; no firm D call. CDR3 length: 18 residues. Looked up from germline, CDR1 is SEHNR and CDR2 is FQNEAQ (reference sequence). Deletions cut 1 base from V and 0 bases from J, with 15 bases between. CDR3 coding DNA: TGTGCCAGCAGCTTAGACCTCGGTGGCCTTGCAACTAATGAAAAACTGTTTTTT. Its translation is CASSLDLGGLATNEKLFF.

The V and J genes are TRBV7-6 and TRBJ2-5; no firm D call. The end of the DNA is better explained by TRBJ2-7, so the J call may be wrong. Germline V gene sequence: CDR1 SGHVS, CDR2 FNYEAQ. This CDR3 spans 16 amino acids. The CDR3 sequence is CASSLAWSVGSGEQYF. CDR3 nucleotides: TGTGCCAGCAGCTTAGCGTGGTCAGTAGGCTCCGGCGAGCAGTACTTC.

The gene calls are TRBV29-1 and TRBJ1-5, with 7 bases identical to TRBD1. Looked up from germline, CDR1 is SQVTM and CDR2 is ANQGSEA. The CDR3 is 12 residues long. After removal of 4 bases from V and 9 bases from J, the junction contained 6 bases not matched to a gene. This CDR3 is CSVADRDLPQHF. Written as DNA, the CDR3 is TGCAGCGTTGCCGACAGGGATCTGCCCCAGCATTTT. Drawing the rest from reference TRBV29-1 and TRBJ1-5, the complete variable domain is SAVISQKPSRDICQRGTSLTIQCQVDSQVTMMFWYRQQPGQSLTLIATANQGSEATYESGFVIDKFPISRPNLTFSTLTVSNMSPEDSSIYLCSVADRDLPQHFGDGTRLSIL.

This clonotype was seen a handful of times. The chain combines TRBV12-5 with TRBJ1-3; D gene unclear. This CDR3 has 13 amino acids. The V end lost 2 bases, the J end lost 4 bases, and 6 bases lay between the germline ends. Germline values: CDR1 LGHNT, CDR2 FRNRAP. DNA for the CDR3: TGTGCTAGTGGTTTGCCAGCCGGAAACACCATATATTTT. Translating it yields CASGLPAGNTIYF.

CDR3 coding DNA: TGTGCCAGCAGCTTTGGTGGACAGGGGGCCTACGAGCAGTACTTC. Encoded protein: CASSFGGQGAYEQYF. This chain uses TRBV7-8 with TRBJ2-7; TRBD1 aligns across 10 bases. The trim removed 3 bases at V and 2 bases at J, leaving 4 bases unmatched. Per the germline V gene, CDR1 is SGHVS and CDR2 is FQNEAQ. The CDR3 length is 15 residues.

There are many counts of this clonotype. The CDR3 loop reads CSASGPPGAGAKNIQYF. The CDR3 DNA is TGCAGTGCTAGCGGCCCACCAGGGGCCGGGGCCAAAAACATTCAGTACTTC. The chain links TRBV20-1 to TRBJ2-4; weak D call: TRBD1 (6 bases). Germline CDR1 reads DFQATT; CDR2 reads SNEGSKA (reference sequence). Trimming removed 3 bases from V and 1 base from J, with 19 bases in between. The CDR3 is made up of 17 amino acids.

V is TRBV27 and J is TRBJ2-1; TRBD2 might be the D (6 bases). The DNA matches TRBJ2-5 better at its end, which makes the J call doubtful. CDR1 is MNHEY and CDR2 is SMNVEV in the germline V gene (reference sequence). The CDR3 extends over 16 amino acids. CDR3 residues: CASSLTGTYIMGTQYF. The CDR3 DNA reads as TGTGCCAGCAGTCTCACCGGGACTTACATAATGGGGACCCAGTACTTC.

The CDR3 bases are TGTGCCATCAGTGACCACCGGGGGGGTGCGGACGAGCAGTACTTC. Protein sequence: CAISDHRGGADEQYF. This chain uses TRBV10-3 with TRBJ2-7, with 8 bases matching TRBD2. CDR3 length: 15 residues. The V and J ends lost 3 bases and 5 bases, in that order; junction bases with no gene match: 9. The germline gives CDR1 ENHRY, CDR2 SYGVKD.

This chain links TRBV20-1 with TRBJ2-5; no definite D call. The length of the CDR3 is 17 residues. V shed 0 bases and J shed 11 bases, with 28 bases lying between them. Germline V gene lookup returns CDR1 DFQATT and CDR2 SNEGSKA (reference sequence). DNA for the CDR3: TGCAGTGCTAGAGAGTACCTCGGTTGGGGAAGTACCTACGGGCAGTACTTC. Protein: CSAREYLGWGSTYGQYF.

This clonotype has just a few counts. This chain's CDR3 is CASSLIVVGGKYF. CDR3 coding DNA: TGTGCCAGCAGCTTGATTGTAGTGGGAGGAAAGTACTTC. The chain combines TRBV5-7 with TRBJ2-7; D perhaps matches TRBD2 (6 bases). TRBV5-7 has ORF status, its function being uncertain. V lost 1 base and J 11 bases, leaving 16 bases between the germline ends. The CDR3 has 13 amino acids.

The rearrangement joins TRBV6-5 to TRBJ2-1; a weak D match, TRBD2 (6 bases). Germline lookup yields CDR1 MNHEY and CDR2 SVGAGI. The CDR3 sequence is 13 residues long. V lost 5 bases, J lost 4 bases, and 9 bases lay in between. The CDR3 DNA sequence: TGTGCCAGCAGTATAGCGGATTACAATGAGCAGTTCTTC. As protein: CASSIADYNEQFF.

The chain has TRBV20-1 and TRBJ2-1; 7 nucleotides match TRBD2. The V gene end was trimmed by 6 bases and the J gene end by 9 bases; junction bases not matched to a gene: 11. The germline gives CDR1 DFQATT, CDR2 SNEGSKA (reference sequence). The CDR3 has 13 amino acids. The CDR3, as DNA: TGCAGTGCGGGGCGGGGGAGAGGCCTTGAGCAGTTCTTC. It yields the protein CSAGRGRGLEQFF.